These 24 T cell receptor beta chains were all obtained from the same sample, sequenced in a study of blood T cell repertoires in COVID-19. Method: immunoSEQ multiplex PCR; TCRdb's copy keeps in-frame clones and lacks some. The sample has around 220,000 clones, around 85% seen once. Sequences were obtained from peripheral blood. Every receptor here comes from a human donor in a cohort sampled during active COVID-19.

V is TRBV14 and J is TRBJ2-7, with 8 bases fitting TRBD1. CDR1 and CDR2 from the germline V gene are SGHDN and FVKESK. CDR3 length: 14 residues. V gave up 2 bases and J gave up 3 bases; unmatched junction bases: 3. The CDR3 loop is CASSQQGAHYEQYF. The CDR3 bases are TGTGCCAGCAGCCAACAGGGGGCCCACTACGAGCAGTACTTC.

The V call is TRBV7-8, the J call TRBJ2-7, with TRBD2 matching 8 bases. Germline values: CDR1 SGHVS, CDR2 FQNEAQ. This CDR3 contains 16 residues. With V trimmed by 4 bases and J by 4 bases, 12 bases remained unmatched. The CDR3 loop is CASSSSGGASGYEQYF. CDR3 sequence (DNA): TGTGCCAGCAGCTCATCCGGGGGGGCTAGTGGGTACGAGCAGTACTTC.

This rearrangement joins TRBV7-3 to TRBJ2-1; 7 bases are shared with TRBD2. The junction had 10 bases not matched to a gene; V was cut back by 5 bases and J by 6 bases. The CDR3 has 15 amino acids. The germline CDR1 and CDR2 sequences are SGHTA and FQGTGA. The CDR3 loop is CASSPHWGGSNEQFF. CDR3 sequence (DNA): TGTGCCAGCAGCCCACATTGGGGGGGGTCCAATGAGCAGTTCTTC.

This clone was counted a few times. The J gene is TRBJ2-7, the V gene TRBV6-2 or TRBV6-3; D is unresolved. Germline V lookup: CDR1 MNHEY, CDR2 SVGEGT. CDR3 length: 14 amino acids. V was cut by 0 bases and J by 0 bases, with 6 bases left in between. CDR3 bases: TGTGCCAGCAGTTACTCCCCAGGCTCCTACGAGCAGTACTTC. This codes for CASSYSPGSYEQYF.

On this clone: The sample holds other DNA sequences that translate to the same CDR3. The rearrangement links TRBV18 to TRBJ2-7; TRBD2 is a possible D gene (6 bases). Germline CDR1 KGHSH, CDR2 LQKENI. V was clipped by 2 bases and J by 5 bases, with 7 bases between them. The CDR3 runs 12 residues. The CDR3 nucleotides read TGTGCCAGCTCACCAGGAGGGAACGAGCAGTACTTC. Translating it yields CASSPGGNEQYF.

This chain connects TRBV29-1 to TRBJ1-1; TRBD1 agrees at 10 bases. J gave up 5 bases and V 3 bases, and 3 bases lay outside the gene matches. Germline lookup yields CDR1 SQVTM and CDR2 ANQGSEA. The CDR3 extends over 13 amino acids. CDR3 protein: CSVEGQGRTEAFF. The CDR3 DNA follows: TGCAGCGTTGAGGGACAGGGGCGGACTGAAGCTTTCTTT.

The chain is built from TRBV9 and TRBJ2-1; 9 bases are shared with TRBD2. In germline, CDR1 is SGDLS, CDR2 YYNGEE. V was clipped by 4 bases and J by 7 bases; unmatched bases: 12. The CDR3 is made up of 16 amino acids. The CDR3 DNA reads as TGTGCCAGCAGCCCTAGCGGGACGGGCGGTTCTAATGAGCAGTTCTTC. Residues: CASSPSGTGGSNEQFF.

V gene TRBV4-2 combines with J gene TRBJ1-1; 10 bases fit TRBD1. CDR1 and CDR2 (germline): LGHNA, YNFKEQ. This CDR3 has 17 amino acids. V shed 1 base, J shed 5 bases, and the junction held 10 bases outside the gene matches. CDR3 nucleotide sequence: TGTGCCAGCAGCCAAGGTCAGACAGGGGGCTTTGGGACTGAAGCTTTCTTT. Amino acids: CASSQGQTGGFGTEAFF.

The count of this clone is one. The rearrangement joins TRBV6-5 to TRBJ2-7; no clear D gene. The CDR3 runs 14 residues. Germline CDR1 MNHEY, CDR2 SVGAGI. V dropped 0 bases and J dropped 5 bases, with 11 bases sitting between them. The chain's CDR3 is CASSYSLRSHEQYF. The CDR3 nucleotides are TGTGCCAGCAGTTACTCATTACGGTCCCACGAGCAGTACTTC.

In DNA, the CDR3 is TGCGCCAGCAGCCTACCCAGGGGGCTGGGGGAGCAGTACTTC. It yields the protein CASSLPRGLGEQYF. The V call is TRBV5-1, the J call TRBJ2-7; 8 bases fit TRBD1. The germline V gene has CDR1 SGHRS and CDR2 YFSETQ. This CDR3 is built from 14 residues. J gave up 7 bases and V 4 bases, and 10 bases lay outside the gene matches.

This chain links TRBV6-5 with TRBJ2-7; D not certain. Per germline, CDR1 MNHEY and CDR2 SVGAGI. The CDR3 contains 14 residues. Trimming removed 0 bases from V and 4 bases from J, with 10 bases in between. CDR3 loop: CASSYSRPGYEQYF. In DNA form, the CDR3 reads TGTGCCAGCAGTTACTCTCGGCCAGGTTACGAGCAGTACTTC.

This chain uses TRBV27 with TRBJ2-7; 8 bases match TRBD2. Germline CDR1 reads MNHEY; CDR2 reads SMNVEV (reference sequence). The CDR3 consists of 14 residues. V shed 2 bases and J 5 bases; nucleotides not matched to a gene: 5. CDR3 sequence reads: CASSLKGSGNEQYF. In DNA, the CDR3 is TGTGCCAGCAGTTTAAAGGGTAGCGGGAACGAGCAGTACTTC.

The CDR3 loop is CASSPDRGPPSYEQYF. CDR3 nucleotides: TGTGCCAGCAGTCCAGACAGGGGACCCCCCTCCTACGAGCAGTACTTC. The chain uses TRBV6-6 and TRBJ2-7; TRBD1 matches at 8 bases. Germline V gives CDR1 MNHNY, CDR2 SVGAGI (reference sequence). This CDR3 contains 16 residues. Trimming removed 5 bases from V and 0 bases from J; junction bases left unmatched: 9.

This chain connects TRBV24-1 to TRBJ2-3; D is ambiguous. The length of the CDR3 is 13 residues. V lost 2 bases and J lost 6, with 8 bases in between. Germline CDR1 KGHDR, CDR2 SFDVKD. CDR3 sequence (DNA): TGTGCCACCAGTGATTGGTCGCGGGATACGCAGTATTTT. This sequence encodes CATSDWSRDTQYF.

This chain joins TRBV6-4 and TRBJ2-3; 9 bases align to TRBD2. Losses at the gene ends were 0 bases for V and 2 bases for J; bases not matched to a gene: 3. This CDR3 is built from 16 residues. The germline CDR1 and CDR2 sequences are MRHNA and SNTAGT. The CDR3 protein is CASSDSRTSDTDTQYF. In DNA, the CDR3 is TGTGCCAGCAGTGACTCGAGGACTAGCGACACAGATACGCAGTATTTT.

The CDR3 loop is CASSQTEGETQYF. The CDR3 DNA reads TGTGCCAGCAGCCAAACAGAGGGAGAGACCCAGTACTTC. This sequence joins TRBV7-9 and TRBJ2-5, with D possibly matching TRBD2 (5 bases). There are 13 residues in the CDR3. Trimming took off 5 bases at V and 4 bases at J, with 11 bases between the two ends. The germline gives CDR1 SEHNR, CDR2 FQNEAQ (reference sequence).

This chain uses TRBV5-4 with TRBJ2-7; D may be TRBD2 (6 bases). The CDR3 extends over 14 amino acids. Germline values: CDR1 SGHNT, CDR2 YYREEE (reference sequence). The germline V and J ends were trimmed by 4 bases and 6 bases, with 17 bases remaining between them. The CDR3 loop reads CASSQGGTPGEQYF. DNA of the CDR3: TGTGCCAGCAGCCAGGGCGGGACCCCCGGCGAGCAGTACTTC. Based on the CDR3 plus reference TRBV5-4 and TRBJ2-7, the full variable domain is ETGVTQSPTHLIKTRGQQVTLRCSSQSGHNTVSWYQQALGQGPQFIFQYYREEENGRGNFPPRFSGLQFPNYSSELNVNALELDDSALYLCASSQGGTPGEQYFGPGTRLTVT.

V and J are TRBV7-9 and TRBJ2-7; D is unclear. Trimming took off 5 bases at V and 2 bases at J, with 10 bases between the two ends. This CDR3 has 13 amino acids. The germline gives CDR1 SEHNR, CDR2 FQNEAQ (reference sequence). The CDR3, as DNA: TGTGCCAGCAGCGGCAGACGGGCCTACGAGCAGTACTTC. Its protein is CASSGRRAYEQYF.

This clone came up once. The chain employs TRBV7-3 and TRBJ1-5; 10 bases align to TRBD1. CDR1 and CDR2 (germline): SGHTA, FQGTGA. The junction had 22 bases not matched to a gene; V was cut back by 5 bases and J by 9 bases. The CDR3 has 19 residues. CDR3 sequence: CASSQCTKNGQGEQGPQHF. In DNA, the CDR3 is TGTGCCAGCAGCCAATGCACCAAGAATGGACAGGGGGAACAAGGGCCCCAGCATTTT.

CDR3 amino acids: CASRLVRVGYGYTF. CDR3 DNA: TGTGCCAGTAGGTTGGTGCGGGTCGGCTATGGCTACACCTTC. The V call is TRBV19, the J call TRBJ1-2, with D uncertain. Trimming took 6 bases from V and 4 from J, leaving 15 bases between them. Germline V gene data show CDR1 as LNHDA and CDR2 as SQIVND (reference sequence). This CDR3 has 14 amino acids.

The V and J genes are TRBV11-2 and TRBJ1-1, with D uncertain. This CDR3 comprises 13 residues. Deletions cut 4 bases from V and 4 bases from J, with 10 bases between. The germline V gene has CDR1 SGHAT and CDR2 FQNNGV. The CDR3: CASSSGSLTEAFF. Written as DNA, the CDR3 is TGTGCCAGCAGCTCAGGTAGTCTCACTGAAGCTTTCTTT.

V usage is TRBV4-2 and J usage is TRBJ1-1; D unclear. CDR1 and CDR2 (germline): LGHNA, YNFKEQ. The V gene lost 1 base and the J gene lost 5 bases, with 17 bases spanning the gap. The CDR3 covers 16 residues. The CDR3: CASSQGWTSPGTEAFF. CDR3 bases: TGTGCCAGCAGCCAAGGTTGGACTTCTCCGGGAACTGAAGCTTTCTTT.

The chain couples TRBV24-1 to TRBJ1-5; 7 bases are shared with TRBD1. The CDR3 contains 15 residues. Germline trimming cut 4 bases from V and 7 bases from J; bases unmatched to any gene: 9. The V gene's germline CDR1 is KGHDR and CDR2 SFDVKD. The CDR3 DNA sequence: TGTGCCACCAGTGACATCCGGGACAGTGAACAGCCCCAGCATTTT. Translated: CATSDIRDSEQPQHF.

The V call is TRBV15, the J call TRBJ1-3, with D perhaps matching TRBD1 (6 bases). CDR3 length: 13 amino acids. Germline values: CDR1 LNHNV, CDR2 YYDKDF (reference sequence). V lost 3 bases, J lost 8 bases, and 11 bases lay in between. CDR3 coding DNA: TGTGCCACCAGCAGGGGTAACAGGGACACCATATATTTT. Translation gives CATSRGNRDTIYF.